A selection of T cell receptor beta chains follows, all from one sample in a study of CD8+ T cells in alopecia areata. The protocol was immunoSEQ multiplex PCR, while the TCRdb copy is restricted to in-frame clones and leaves out a portion. The sample contains around 100,000 clones, roughly 50% of which appear only once. The specimen was CD8+ T cells sorted from blood, collected at week 24, from a patient treated with tofacitinib. These receptors originate from a human donor with alopecia areata. Both conserved end residues are part of each CDR3. Fields, in order: CDR3 DNA, CDR3 protein, clone size, V gene, CDR3 length, J gene, D gene. The D gene is left open where the match is weak. Some rows have no size entry. The others give once, few or many, or a class for an expanded clone.

TGTGCCAGCAGTCCGGGGGGAGACGCTTTCTTT CASSPGGDAFF NA TRBV6-5 11 TRBJ1-1 NA
TGTGCCAGCAGTCCAACCCGGGACTCCGCCTACAATGAGCAGTTCTTC CASSPTRDSAYNEQFF NA TRBV27 16 TRBJ2-1 NA
TGTGCCAGCAGCTTAGCAGGGACAGGGTTCGCTGAAGCTTTCTTT CASSLAGTGFAEAFF NA TRBV7-2 15 TRBJ1-1 TRBD1
TGTGCCAGCAGTGTGGACAGGGTCTATGGCTACACCTTC CASSVDRVYGYTF NA TRBV25-1 13 TRBJ1-2 TRBD1
TGTGCCAGCAGTGTTTCAGGGGATGGCATGAACACTGAAGCTTTCTTT CASSVSGDGMNTEAFF NA TRBV2 16 TRBJ1-1 NA
TGCGCCAGCAGTGAGATGGGGGGGTCAACCTACAATGAGCAGTTCTTC CASSEMGGSTYNEQFF NA TRBV10-2 16 TRBJ2-1 TRBD2
TGTGCCAGCAGCTTACTCAAGGGTACATCGGGGGCCAACGTCCTGACTTTC CASSLLKGTSGANVLTF few TRBV7-9 17 TRBJ2-6 NA
TGCGCCAGCAGCGTGACAGGGGGCACTGAAGCTTTCTTT CASSVTGGTEAFF NA TRBV5-1 13 TRBJ1-1 TRBD1
TGTGCCAGGAGCTCCCAGGACGGTGAGCAGTTCTTC CARSSQDGEQFF few TRBV2 12 TRBJ2-1 NA
TGTGCCTGGGAACCCCAAGGGGCAGAGACCCAGTACTTC CAWEPQGAETQYF NA TRBV30 13 TRBJ2-5 NA
TGTGCCAGCAGTATGGCTAGCGAGGAATACAATGAGCAGTTCTTC CASSMASEEYNEQFF NA TRBV2 15 TRBJ2-1 NA
TGCGCCAGCAGCTGGTCCGGGACAGGGGGTTTTGAGCAGTACTTC CASSWSGTGGFEQYF NA TRBV5-1 15 TRBJ2-7 TRBD1
TGTGCCAGCAGCGCCGACTACACCTACGAGCAGTACTTC CASSADYTYEQYF NA TRBV5-6 13 TRBJ2-7 NA
TGCGCCAGCAGCCATCTGGGACAGGCGATTGGCTACACCTTC CASSHLGQAIGYTF NA TRBV4-3 14 TRBJ1-2 TRBD1
TGCAGCGTTGTACGCCTCCCCCTGGACAGGGGGACCTACGAGCAGTACTTC CSVVRLPLDRGTYEQYF few TRBV29-1 17 TRBJ2-7 TRBD1
TGTGCCACCAGCAGGGGCACAGGGGCCGGGAGGAACACTGAAGCTTTCTTT CATSRGTGAGRNTEAFF NA TRBV15 17 TRBJ1-1 TRBD1
TGTGCCAGCAGCGTAGTAAGGGACAGCACCGGGGAGCTGTTTTTT CASSVVRDSTGELFF few TRBV9 15 TRBJ2-2 TRBD1
TGCGCCAGCAGCTTGGGTGGCTACAATGAGCAGTTCTTC CASSLGGYNEQFF NA TRBV5-1 13 TRBJ2-1 NA
TGTGCCAGCAGTTACTCCGGGACAGGGGGCTACGAGCAGTACTTC CASSYSGTGGYEQYF few TRBV27 15 TRBJ2-7 TRBD1
TGCGCCAGCAGCTTGCACGCAGGAACGAACACTGAAGCTTTCTTT CASSLHAGTNTEAFF NA TRBV5-1 15 TRBJ1-1 NA
TGTGCCAGCAGCTTTATGAACACTGAAGCTTTCTTT CASSFMNTEAFF once TRBV7-2 12 TRBJ1-1 NA
TGTGCCAGCAGCCCCTTAAGGACAGAAGGAGATACGCAGTATTTT CASSPLRTEGDTQYF NA TRBV4-2 15 TRBJ2-3 NA
TGTGCCAGCAGCCCCGACAGGGGGCGGGAAGAGACCCAGTACTTC CASSPDRGREETQYF NA TRBV27 15 TRBJ2-5 TRBD1
TGTGCCAGCAGTTTATACGGGACAGACCTCTCCTACGAGCAGTACTTC CASSLYGTDLSYEQYF medium-sized TRBV27 16 TRBJ2-7 TRBD1
TGTGCCAGCAGAAAAAGCGGGGGGAAACCCAATGAGCAGTTCTTC CASRKSGGKPNEQFF NA TRBV5-4 15 TRBJ2-1 TRBD2
TGTGCCAGCAGCTTGGCCTCCGGCAATCAGCCCCAGCATTTT CASSLASGNQPQHF NA TRBV5-6 14 TRBJ1-5 NA
TGTGCCAGCAGCCCCGTAGCGGGGAGAGAGACCCAGTACTTC CASSPVAGRETQYF NA TRBV4-2 14 TRBJ2-5 TRBD2
TGTGCCAGCTGGGGACAGACATCGAGCTCCTACGAGCAGTACTTC CASWGQTSSSYEQYF few TRBV2 15 TRBJ2-7 TRBD1
TGTGCCAGCAGCTTTTCTGATACATCCTCCTACGAGCAGTACTTC CASSFSDTSSYEQYF NA TRBV13 15 TRBJ2-7 NA
TGTGCCAGCAGCTTTCAGGGAATGGGTGGAAACACCATATATTTT CASSFQGMGGNTIYF medium-sized TRBV11-2 15 TRBJ1-3 NA